Listed below are T cell receptor beta chains from one sample, sequenced in a study of blood T cells in healthy people across ages. A single record per CDR3 protein comes from TCRdb applying MiXCR to the 5' RACE reads. The sample has about 930,000 distinct CDR3 sequences, 25% to 30% seen once. These data were also filed under a second study, of T cells of mothers and their children.

Specimen: blood. These receptors originate from a middle-aged woman in good health. CDR3s include the opening cysteine and the closing phenylalanine or tryptophan. A D gene is named only where the DNA matches it firmly. Expanded clones are given a class, and other clones once, few, many or no size at all.

clone size: NA
V gene: TRBV20-1
J gene: TRBJ1-6
D gene: TRBD1
CDR3 protein: CSARWGQLNSPLHF
CDR3 DNA: TGCAGTGCTAGGTGGGGACAGTTGAATTCACCCCTCCACTTT

clone size: NA
V gene: TRBV12-3/TRBV12-4
J gene: TRBJ1-5
D gene: TRBD1
CDR3 protein: CASSQRGPGQPQHF
CDR3 DNA: TGTGCCAGCAGTCAGAGGGGGCCCGGGCAGCCCCAGCATTTT

clone size: many
V gene: TRBV7-2
J gene: TRBJ2-7
D gene: TRBD1
CDR3 protein: CASSFTGVYEQYF
CDR3 DNA: TGTGCCAGCAGCTTTACAGGGGTATACGAGCAGTACTTC

clone size: few
V gene: TRBV4-3
J gene: TRBJ2-3
D gene: TRBD2
CDR3 protein: CASSQEGGGAADTQYF
CDR3 DNA: TGCGCCAGCAGCCAAGAGGGCGGGGGGGCGGCAGATACGCAGTATTTT

clone size: many
V gene: TRBV12-3/TRBV12-4
J gene: TRBJ1-1
D gene: NA
CDR3 protein: CASSSPEGLTEAFF
CDR3 DNA: TGTGCCAGCAGTTCCCCCGAAGGCCTCACTGAAGCTTTCTTT

clone size: NA
V gene: TRBV6-6
J gene: TRBJ2-1
D gene: NA
CDR3 protein: CASSYPDHQETQFF
CDR3 DNA: TGTGCCAGCAGTTACCCGGACCACCAAGAGACCCAGTTCTTC

clone size: NA
V gene: TRBV7-2
J gene: TRBJ2-7
D gene: TRBD2
CDR3 protein: CASNTIGTSANERYF
CDR3 DNA: TGTGCCAGCAACACCATCGGAACTAGCGCAAACGAGCGGTACTTC

clone size: NA
V gene: TRBV5-1
J gene: TRBJ1-2
D gene: NA
CDR3 protein: CASSLYAGDGYTF
CDR3 DNA: TGCGCCAGCAGCTTATACGCAGGGGATGGCTACACCTTC

clone size: NA
V gene: TRBV15
J gene: TRBJ1-1
D gene: NA
CDR3 protein: CATSRDFNTEAFF
CDR3 DNA: TGTGCCACCAGCAGAGATTTTAACACTGAAGCTTTCTTT

clone size: NA
V gene: TRBV3-1
J gene: TRBJ2-2
D gene: NA
CDR3 protein: CASSQGFSTGERFF
CDR3 DNA: TGTGCCAGCAGCCAAGGATTTAGCACCGGGGAGCGGTTTTTT